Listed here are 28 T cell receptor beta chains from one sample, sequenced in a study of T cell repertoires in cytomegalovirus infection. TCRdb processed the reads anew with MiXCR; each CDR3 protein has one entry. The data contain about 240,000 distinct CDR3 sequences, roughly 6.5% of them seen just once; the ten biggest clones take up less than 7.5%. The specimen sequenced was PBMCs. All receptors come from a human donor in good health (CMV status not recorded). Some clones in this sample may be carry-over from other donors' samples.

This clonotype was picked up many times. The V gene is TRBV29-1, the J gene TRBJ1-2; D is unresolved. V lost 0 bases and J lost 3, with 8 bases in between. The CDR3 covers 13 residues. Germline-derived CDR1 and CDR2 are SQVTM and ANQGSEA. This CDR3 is CSVEDRDDYGYTF. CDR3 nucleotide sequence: TGCAGCGTTGAAGATCGAGACGACTATGGCTACACCTTC.

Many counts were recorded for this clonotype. The CDR3 DNA reads TGTGCCAGCAGTGAGACAGGGGGCTTGGGCAATCAGCCCCAGCATTTT. It translates to CASSETGGLGNQPQHF. The rearrangement uses TRBV25-1 and TRBJ1-5; 10 bases match TRBD1. Germline V gene data show CDR1 as MGHDK and CDR2 as SYGVNS. There are 16 residues in the CDR3. V was clipped by 3 bases and J by 2 bases; unmatched bases: 4.

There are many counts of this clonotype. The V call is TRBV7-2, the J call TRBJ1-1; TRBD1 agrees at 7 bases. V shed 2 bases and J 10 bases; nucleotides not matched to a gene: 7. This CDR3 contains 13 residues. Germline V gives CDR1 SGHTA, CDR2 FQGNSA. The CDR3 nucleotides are TGTGCCAGCAGCTTAAGAACAGGGGTTTTAGCTTTCTTT. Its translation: CASSLRTGVLAFF. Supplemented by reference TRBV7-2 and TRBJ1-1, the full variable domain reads GAGVSQSPSNKVTEKGKDVELRCDPISGHTALYWYRQSLGQGLEFLIYFQGNSAPDKSGLPSDRFSAERTGGSVSTLTIQRTQQEDSAVYLCASSLRTGVLAFFGQGTRLTVV.

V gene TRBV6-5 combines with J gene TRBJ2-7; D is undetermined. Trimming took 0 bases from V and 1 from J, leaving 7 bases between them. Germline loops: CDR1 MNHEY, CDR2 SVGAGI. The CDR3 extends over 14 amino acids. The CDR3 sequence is CASSYSGFSYEQYF. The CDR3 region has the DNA TGTGCCAGCAGTTACTCGGGATTTTCCTACGAGCAGTACTTC.

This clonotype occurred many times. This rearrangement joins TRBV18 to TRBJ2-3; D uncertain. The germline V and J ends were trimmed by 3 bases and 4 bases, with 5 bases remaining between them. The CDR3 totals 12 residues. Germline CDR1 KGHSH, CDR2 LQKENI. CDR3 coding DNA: TGTGCCAGCTCACCTTCGGCAGATACGCAGTATTTT. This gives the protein CASSPSADTQYF.

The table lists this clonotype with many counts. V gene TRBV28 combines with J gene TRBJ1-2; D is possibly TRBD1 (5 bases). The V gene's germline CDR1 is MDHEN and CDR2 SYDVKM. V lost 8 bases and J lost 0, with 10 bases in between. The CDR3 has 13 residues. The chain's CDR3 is CASGARANYGYTF. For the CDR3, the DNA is TGTGCCAGCGGGGCCAGGGCTAACTATGGCTACACCTTC.

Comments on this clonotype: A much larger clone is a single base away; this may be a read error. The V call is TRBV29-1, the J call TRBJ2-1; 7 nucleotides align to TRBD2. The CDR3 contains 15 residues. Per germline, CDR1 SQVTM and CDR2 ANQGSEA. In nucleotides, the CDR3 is TGCAGCGTTGACCAGTTCCGCCGGGACTACGATGAGCAGTTCTTC. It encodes CSVDQFRRDYDEQFF.

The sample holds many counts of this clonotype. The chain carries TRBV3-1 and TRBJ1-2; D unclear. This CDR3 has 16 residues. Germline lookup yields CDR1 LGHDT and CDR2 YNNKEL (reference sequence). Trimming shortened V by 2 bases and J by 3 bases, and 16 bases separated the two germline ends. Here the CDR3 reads CASSQRTPGSDYGYTF. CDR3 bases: TGTGCCAGCAGCCAAAGGACCCCGGGAAGCGACTATGGCTACACCTTC.

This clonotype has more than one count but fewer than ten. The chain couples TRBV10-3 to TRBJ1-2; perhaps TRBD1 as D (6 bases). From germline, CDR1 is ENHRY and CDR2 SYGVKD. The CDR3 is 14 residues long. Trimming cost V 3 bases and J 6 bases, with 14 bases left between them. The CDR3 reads CAISDLVQGNGYTF. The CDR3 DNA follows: TGTGCCATCAGTGATTTAGTACAGGGTAATGGCTACACCTTC.

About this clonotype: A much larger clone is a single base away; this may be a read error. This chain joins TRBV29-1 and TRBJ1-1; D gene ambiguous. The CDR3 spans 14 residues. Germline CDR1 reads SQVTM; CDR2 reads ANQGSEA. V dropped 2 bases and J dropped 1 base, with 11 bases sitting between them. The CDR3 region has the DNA TGCAGCGTTGAATTGCTGGGGTGGAACACTGAAGCTTTCTTT. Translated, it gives CSVELLGWNTEAFF.

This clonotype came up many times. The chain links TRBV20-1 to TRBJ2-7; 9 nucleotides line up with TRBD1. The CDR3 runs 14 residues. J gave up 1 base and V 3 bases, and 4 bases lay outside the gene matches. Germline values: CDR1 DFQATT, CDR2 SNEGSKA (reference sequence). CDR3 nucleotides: TGCAGTGCTAGGGCGGGACAGGGATCCTACGAGCAGTACTTC. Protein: CSARAGQGSYEQYF.

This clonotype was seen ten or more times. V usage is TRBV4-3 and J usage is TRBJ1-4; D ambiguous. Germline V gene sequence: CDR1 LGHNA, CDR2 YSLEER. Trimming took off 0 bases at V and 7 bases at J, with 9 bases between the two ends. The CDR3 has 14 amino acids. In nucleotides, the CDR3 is TGCGCCAGCAGCCAAGATCGGGTTAGTGAAAAACTGTTTTTT. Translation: CASSQDRVSEKLFF.

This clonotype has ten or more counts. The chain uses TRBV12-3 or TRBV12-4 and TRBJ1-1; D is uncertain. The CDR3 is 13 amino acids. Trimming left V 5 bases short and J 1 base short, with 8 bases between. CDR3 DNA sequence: TGTGCCAGCAGTCGACTCTCGAACACTGAAGCTTTCTTT. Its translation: CASSRLSNTEAFF.

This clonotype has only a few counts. CDR3 in DNA: TGTGCCAGCAGCCAAGGGGGCATCGGGCAGCCCCAGCATTTT. Translated: CASSQGGIGQPQHF. This chain joins TRBV3-1 and TRBJ1-5; D is perhaps TRBD1 (5 bases). This CDR3 has 14 amino acids. CDR1 is LGHDT and CDR2 is YNNKEL in the germline V gene (reference sequence). The ends were cut back, 1 base at V and 7 bases at J, with 11 bases in the middle.

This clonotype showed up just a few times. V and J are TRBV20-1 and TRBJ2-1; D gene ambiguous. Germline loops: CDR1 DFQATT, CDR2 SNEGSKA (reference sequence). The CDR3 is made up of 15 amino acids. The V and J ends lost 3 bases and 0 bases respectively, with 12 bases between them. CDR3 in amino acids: CSASPRPSSYNEQFF. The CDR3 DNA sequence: TGCAGTGCTAGCCCCCGCCCTAGCTCCTACAATGAGCAGTTCTTC.

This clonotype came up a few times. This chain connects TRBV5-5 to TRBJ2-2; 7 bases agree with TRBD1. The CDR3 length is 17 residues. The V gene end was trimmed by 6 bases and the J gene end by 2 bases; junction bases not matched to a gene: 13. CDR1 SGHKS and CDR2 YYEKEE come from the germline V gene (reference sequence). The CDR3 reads CASNPPATGFNTGELFF. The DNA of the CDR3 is TGTGCCAGCAACCCCCCGGCGACAGGGTTTAACACCGGGGAGCTGTTTTTT.

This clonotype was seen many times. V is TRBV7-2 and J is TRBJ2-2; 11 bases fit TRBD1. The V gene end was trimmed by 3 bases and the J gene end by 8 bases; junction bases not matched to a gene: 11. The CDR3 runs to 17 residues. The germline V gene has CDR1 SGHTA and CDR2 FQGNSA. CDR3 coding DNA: TGTGCCAGCAGCTTCCGAAGGACAGGGGGCGCCGGGGGGGAGCTGTTTTTT. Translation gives CASSFRRTGGAGGELFF.

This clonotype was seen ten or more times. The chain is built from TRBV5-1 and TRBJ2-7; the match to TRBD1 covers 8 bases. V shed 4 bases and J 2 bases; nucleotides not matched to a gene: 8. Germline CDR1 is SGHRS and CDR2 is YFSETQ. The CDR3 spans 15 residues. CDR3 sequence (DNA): TGCGCCAGCAGCATAGCTCTGACAGGGGCCTACGAGCAGTACTTC. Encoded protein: CASSIALTGAYEQYF.

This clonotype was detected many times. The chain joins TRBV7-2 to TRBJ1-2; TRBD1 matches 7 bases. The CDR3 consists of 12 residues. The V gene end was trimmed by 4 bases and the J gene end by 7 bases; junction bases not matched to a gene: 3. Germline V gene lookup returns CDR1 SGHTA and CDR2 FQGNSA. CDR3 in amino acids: CASSYTGVGYTF. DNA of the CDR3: TGTGCCAGCAGCTATACAGGGGTTGGCTACACCTTC. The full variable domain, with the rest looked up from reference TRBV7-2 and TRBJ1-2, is GAGVSQSPSNKVTEKGKDVELRCDPISGHTALYWYRQSLGQGLEFLIYFQGNSAPDKSGLPSDRFSAERTGGSVSTLTIQRTQQEDSAVYLCASSYTGVGYTFGSGTRLTVV.

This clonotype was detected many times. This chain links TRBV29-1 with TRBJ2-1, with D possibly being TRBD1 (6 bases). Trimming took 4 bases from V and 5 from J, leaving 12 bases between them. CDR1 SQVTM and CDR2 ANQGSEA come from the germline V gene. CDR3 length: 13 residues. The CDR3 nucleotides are TGCAGCGTTGGTAGGGGGAAAGACAATGAGCAGTTCTTC. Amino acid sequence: CSVGRGKDNEQFF.

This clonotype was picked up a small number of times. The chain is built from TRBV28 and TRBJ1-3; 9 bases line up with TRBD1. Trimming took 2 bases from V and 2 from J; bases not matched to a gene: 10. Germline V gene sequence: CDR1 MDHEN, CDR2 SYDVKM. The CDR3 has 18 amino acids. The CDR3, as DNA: TGTGCCAGCAGTTTACTGGGACAGGGAGATAAGGCTGGAAACACCATATATTTT. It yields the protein CASSLLGQGDKAGNTIYF.

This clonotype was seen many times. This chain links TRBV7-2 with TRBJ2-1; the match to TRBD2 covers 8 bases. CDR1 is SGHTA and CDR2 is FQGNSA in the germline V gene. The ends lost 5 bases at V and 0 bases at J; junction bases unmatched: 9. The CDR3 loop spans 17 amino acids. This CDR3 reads CASSHAGSGGSYNEQFF. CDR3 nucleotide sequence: TGTGCCAGCAGCCACGCCGGCAGCGGGGGCTCCTACAATGAGCAGTTCTTC. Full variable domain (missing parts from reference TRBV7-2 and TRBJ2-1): GAGVSQSPSNKVTEKGKDVELRCDPISGHTALYWYRQSLGQGLEFLIYFQGNSAPDKSGLPSDRFSAERTGGSVSTLTIQRTQQEDSAVYLCASSHAGSGGSYNEQFFGPGTRLTVL.

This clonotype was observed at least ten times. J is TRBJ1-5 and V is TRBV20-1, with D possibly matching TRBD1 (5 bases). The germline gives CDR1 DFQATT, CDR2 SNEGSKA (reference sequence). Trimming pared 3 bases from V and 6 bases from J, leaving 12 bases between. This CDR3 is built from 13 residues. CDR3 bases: TGCAGTGCTAGTTCGGGGGGGGGTCAGCCCCAGCATTTT. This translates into CSASSGGGQPQHF.

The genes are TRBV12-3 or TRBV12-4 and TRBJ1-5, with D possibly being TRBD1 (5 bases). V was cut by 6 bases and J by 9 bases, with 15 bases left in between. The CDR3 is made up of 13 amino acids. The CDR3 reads CASRGTGTGPQHF. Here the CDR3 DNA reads TGTGCCAGCAGGGGGACGGGGACGGGGCCCCAGCATTTT.

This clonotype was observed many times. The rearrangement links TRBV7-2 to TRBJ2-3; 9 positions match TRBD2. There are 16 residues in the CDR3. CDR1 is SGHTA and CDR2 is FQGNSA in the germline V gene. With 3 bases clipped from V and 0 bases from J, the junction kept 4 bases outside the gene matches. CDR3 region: CASSLLAGISTDTQYF. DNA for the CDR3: TGTGCCAGCAGCTTGCTAGCGGGGATCAGCACAGATACGCAGTATTTT.

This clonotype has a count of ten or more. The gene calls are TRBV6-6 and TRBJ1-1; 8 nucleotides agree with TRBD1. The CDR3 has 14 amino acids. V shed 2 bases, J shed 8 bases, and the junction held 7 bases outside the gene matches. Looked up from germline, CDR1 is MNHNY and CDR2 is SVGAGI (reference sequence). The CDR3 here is CASSYIQDRAEAFF. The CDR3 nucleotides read TGTGCCAGCAGTTACATTCAGGACAGGGCCGAAGCTTTCTTT.

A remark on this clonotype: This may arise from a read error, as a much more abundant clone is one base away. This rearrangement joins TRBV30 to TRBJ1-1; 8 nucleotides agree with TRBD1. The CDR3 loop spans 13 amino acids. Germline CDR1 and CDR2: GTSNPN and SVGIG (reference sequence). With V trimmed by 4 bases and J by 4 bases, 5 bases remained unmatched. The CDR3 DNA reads TGTGCCTGGAACCGGGACAGGATCACTGAAGCTTTCTTT. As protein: CAWNRDRITEAFF.

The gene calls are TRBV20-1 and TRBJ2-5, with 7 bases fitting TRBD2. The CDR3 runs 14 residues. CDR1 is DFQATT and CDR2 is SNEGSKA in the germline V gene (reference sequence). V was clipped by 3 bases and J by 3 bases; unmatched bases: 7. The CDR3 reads CSAREAGTKETQYF. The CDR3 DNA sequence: TGCAGTGCTAGGGAAGCGGGGACCAAAGAGACCCAGTACTTC.